This T cell receptor (beta chain) emerged from a study of cytomegalovirus exposure and HLA in healthy donors. For the study at large: Previous work identified 95 million to 120 million unique TCR beta sequences from roughly 180 million T cells. Study conclusions and caveats: Most sequenced TCRs were rare (though some public TCRs occurred in many donors).

This clone has only one observation. Its antigen is unknown. 13 Jbeta primers and 60 Vbeta primers were used for the PCR. Produced via immunoSEQ multiplex PCR; TCRdb's table is partial and in-frame only. The sample lists 160,000 or so clones; about 75% were seen once. The CDR3 covers 16 residues. CDR1 is LNHDA, CDR2 SQIVND, per germline (reference sequence). Sample: PBMCs. The sequence was obtained from a man aged 35 to 55 in good health and CMV-seropositive. The chain recombines TRBV19 with TRBJ2-5; 7 bases fit TRBD1. The closer fit of TRBJ2-7 to the DNA end suggests the J call may be wrong. The CDR3 sequence: CASSSRSNRGSYEQYF. The CDR3 DNA sequence: TGTGCCAGTAGTAGCCGGAGTAACAGGGGCTCCTACGAGCAGTACTTC.